These 21 T cell receptor beta chains were all obtained from the same sample, sequenced in a study of human T cells and chemical hapten exposure. Time point denoted: patch test 3, about 24 weeks after DPC sensitization. Treatment reported: therapeutic diphenylcyclopropenone sensitization with weekly scalp DPC. MiXCR, applied by TCRdb to the RACE reads, yields one record per CDR3 protein. This table holds roughly 200,000 distinct CDR3 sequences, about 25% found once. This sample comprised whole blood, obtained in connection with sensitization to the hapten diphenylcyclopropenone (DPC). These receptors all come from a woman aged 40 to 50 with alopecia areata. Some clones in this sample may be carry-over from other donors' samples.

The gene calls are TRBV20-1 and TRBJ2-3; D is possibly TRBD2 (5 bases). Trimming pared 5 bases from V and 6 bases from J, leaving 9 bases between. This CDR3 is built from 11 residues. Germline V CDR1 and CDR2: DFQATT, SNEGSKA (reference sequence). The CDR3: CSAPKRDTQYF. In DNA form, the CDR3 reads TGCAGTGCTCCCAAGCGGGATACGCAGTATTTT.

The chain employs TRBV28 and TRBJ2-1; a weak D match, TRBD2 (6 bases). V was trimmed by 2 bases and J by 4 bases, leaving 12 bases between them. This CDR3 is built from 15 residues. Germline CDR1 MDHEN, CDR2 SYDVKM. Here the CDR3 reads CASSLGGNLYNEQFF. CDR3 nucleotide sequence: TGTGCCAGCAGTTTAGGGGGGAATCTGTACAATGAGCAGTTCTTC.

This clonotype was detected a few times. The chain links TRBV5-1 to TRBJ1-5; TRBD1 agrees at 11 bases. CDR3 length: 16 amino acids. Trimming cost V 0 bases and J 6 bases; bases outside gene matches: 5. The germline V gene encodes CDR1 SGHRS and CDR2 YFSETQ. This CDR3 reads CASSLGGQGAGQPQHF. DNA of the CDR3: TGCGCCAGCAGCTTGGGAGGACAGGGGGCCGGTCAGCCCCAGCATTTT.

The V call is TRBV4-1, the J call TRBJ2-2; D unresolved. Trimming stripped 1 base from V and 6 bases from J, with 21 bases between. Germline V lookup: CDR1 MGHRA, CDR2 YSYEKL. This CDR3 is built from 18 residues. CDR3 coding DNA: TGCGCCAGCAGCCAAGGAGGACCTCAAACGACAAACCCCGGGGAGCTGTTTTTT. It yields the protein CASSQGGPQTTNPGELFF.

The rearrangement joins TRBV29-1 to TRBJ2-7; D unclear. Between the trimmed V and J ends, which lost 2 bases and 0 bases, there was a span of 8 bases. This CDR3 has 13 amino acids. CDR1 and CDR2 (germline): SQVTM, ANQGSEA. The CDR3: CSVESVLSYEQYF. CDR3 sequence (DNA): TGCAGCGTTGAATCGGTCCTCTCCTACGAGCAGTACTTC.

The chain recombines TRBV4-2 with TRBJ2-7; D is undetermined. CDR1 and CDR2 (germline): LGHNA, YNFKEQ. The CDR3 sequence is 13 residues long. The germline V and J ends were trimmed by 1 base and 4 bases, with 8 bases remaining between them. The CDR3 DNA reads TGTGCCAGCAGCCAAGGCCCCAAGTACGAGCAGTACTTC. It yields the protein CASSQGPKYEQYF.

The rearrangement links TRBV29-1 to TRBJ2-7; D is possibly TRBD2 (7 bases). The V and J ends lost 6 bases and 4 bases respectively, with 22 bases between them. The CDR3 contains 15 residues. Germline-derived CDR1 and CDR2 are SQVTM and ANQGSEA. DNA for the CDR3: TGCAGCGTGCCTCATTTGAGGGGGGGCGGATACGAGCAGTACTTC. This gives the protein CSVPHLRGGGYEQYF.

Ten or more counts support this clonotype. The CDR3 sequence: CASSQEKGGRQPQHF. DNA for the CDR3: TGTGCCAGCAGCCAAGAAAAGGGGGGTCGTCAGCCCCAGCATTTT. The V gene is TRBV4-2, the J gene TRBJ1-5, with D perhaps matching TRBD1 (6 bases). Germline CDR1 is LGHNA and CDR2 is YNFKEQ. There are 15 residues in the CDR3. Trimming shortened V by 0 bases and J by 6 bases, and 12 bases separated the two germline ends.

This clonotype has at least ten counts. The chain combines TRBV5-5 with TRBJ1-5, with D unresolved. The CDR3 contains 14 residues. Germline V gene lookup returns CDR1 SGHKS and CDR2 YYEKEE (reference sequence). V was cut by 2 bases and J by 3 bases, with 9 bases left in between. The CDR3 region is CASSFEGFNQPQHF. CDR3 nucleotide sequence: TGTGCCAGCAGCTTCGAGGGTTTCAATCAGCCCCAGCATTTT.

The table lists this clonotype with a few counts. The V and J genes are TRBV28 and TRBJ2-5; 9 nucleotides match TRBD1. Germline CDR1 is MDHEN and CDR2 is SYDVKM. V lost 5 bases and J lost 5; bases outside the gene matches: 9. The CDR3 length is 15 residues. In DNA form, the CDR3 reads TGTGCCAGCAGTGTCACAGGGGGCGCGAGGGAGACCCAGTACTTC. This encodes CASSVTGGARETQYF.

This clonotype was recorded a few times. The rearrangement joins TRBV27 to TRBJ2-1; the match to TRBD1 covers 8 bases. CDR1 and CDR2 (germline): MNHEY, SMNVEV (reference sequence). J was trimmed by 9 bases and V by 5 bases; bases with no gene match: 3. This CDR3 has 12 residues. The CDR3 region is CASSKTGGEQFF. In nucleotides, the CDR3 is TGTGCCAGCAGTAAAACAGGGGGTGAGCAGTTCTTC.

This chain uses TRBV28 with TRBJ2-7, with 7 bases matching TRBD1. Germline assignment: CDR1 MDHEN and CDR2 SYDVKM. J was trimmed by 1 base and V by 6 bases; bases with no gene match: 6. The length of the CDR3 is 14 residues. The CDR3 is CASRGTEVSYEQYF. CDR3 DNA sequence: TGTGCCAGCAGGGGGACAGAGGTTTCCTACGAGCAGTACTTC.

The rearrangement joins TRBV20-1 to TRBJ1-2; D might be TRBD1 (6 bases). The germline V gene encodes CDR1 DFQATT and CDR2 SNEGSKA (reference sequence). V was clipped by 6 bases and J by 4 bases, with 21 bases between them. The CDR3 runs to 15 residues. The CDR3 bases are TGCAGTGCCAATAATCGACAGGCTACTCTCTATGGCTACACCTTC. Its translation is CSANNRQATLYGYTF.

This sequence joins TRBV9 and TRBJ2-1, with 9 bases identical to TRBD1. Germline loops: CDR1 SGDLS, CDR2 YYNGEE. Trimming at V came to 2 bases and at J to 4 bases, leaving 4 bases not matched to a gene. CDR3 size: 15 residues. The CDR3 DNA follows: TGTGCCAGCAGCGTGGGACAGGGCTTTTACAATGAGCAGTTCTTC. Amino acid sequence: CASSVGQGFYNEQFF.

The genes are TRBV6-2 or TRBV6-3 and TRBJ2-3; maybe TRBD2 (6 bases). V was shortened by 2 bases and J by 4 bases, with 10 bases between the two germline ends. Germline V gene lookup returns CDR1 MNHEY and CDR2 SVGEGT. This CDR3 spans 14 amino acids. The CDR3 region has the DNA TGTGCCAGCAGTTACGGAGGGATGGCAGATACGCAGTATTTT. As protein: CASSYGGMADTQYF.

This clonotype was seen only once. The chain has TRBV6-6 and TRBJ2-5; maybe TRBD1 (6 bases). CDR1 and CDR2 from the germline V gene are MNHNY and SVGAGI (reference sequence). The CDR3 has 15 amino acids. With 4 bases removed from V and 3 bases from J, the gap between germline ends came to 15 bases. The DNA of the CDR3 is TGTGCCAGCAGTTTGACAGGTTATGGGAAAGAGACCCAGTACTTC. Protein sequence: CASSLTGYGKETQYF.

This clonotype was recorded at least ten times. The CDR3 reads CASSSHIAKNIQYF. CDR3 nucleotide sequence: TGTGCCAGCAGTTCCCACATAGCCAAAAACATTCAGTACTTC. The V call is TRBV28, the J call TRBJ2-4; no firm D call. The germline gives CDR1 MDHEN, CDR2 SYDVKM. Trimming removed 4 bases from V and 0 bases from J, with 7 bases in between. The CDR3 has 14 amino acids.

A few counts support this clonotype. The chain links TRBV3-1 to TRBJ2-3, with 10 bases aligning to TRBD1. Trimming at V came to 4 bases and at J to 4 bases, leaving 8 bases not matched to a gene. The CDR3 is 16 residues long. Germline V gene sequence: CDR1 LGHDT, CDR2 YNNKEL (reference sequence). The CDR3 loop is CASSLEGTGVSDTQYF. In DNA, the CDR3 is TGTGCCAGCAGCCTCGAGGGGACAGGGGTGTCAGATACGCAGTATTTT.

CDR3 sequence reads: CASSSPSGTDFTGELFF. The DNA of the CDR3 is TGTGCCAGCAGCTCCCCCTCCGGGACAGACTTCACCGGGGAGCTGTTTTTT. This sequence joins TRBV7-9 and TRBJ2-2; TRBD1 matches 7 bases. The CDR3 totals 17 residues. Germline assignment: CDR1 SEHNR and CDR2 FQNEAQ (reference sequence). V trimming: 4 bases; J trimming: 4 bases; junction bases outside the gene matches: 12.

V usage is TRBV7-2 and J usage is TRBJ2-7; TRBD2 matches 12 bases. CDR1 is SGHTA and CDR2 is FQGNSA in the germline V gene. The CDR3 covers 16 residues. V gave up 5 bases and J gave up 3 bases; unmatched junction bases: 8. The CDR3 bases are TGTGCCAGCAGCGAAGGACTAGCGGGGTTAAACTACGAGCAGTACTTC. As protein: CASSEGLAGLNYEQYF.

V is TRBV11-2 and J is TRBJ2-7; D is ambiguous. This CDR3 contains 14 residues. Germline V gene data show CDR1 as SGHAT and CDR2 as FQNNGV. Trimming cost V 6 bases and J 2 bases, with 14 bases left between them. The CDR3 bases are TGTGCCAGCAGTAGGACGGAACCCCCCTACGAGCAGTACTTC. It translates to CASSRTEPPYEQYF. The entire variable domain, with the rest obtained from reference TRBV11-2 and TRBJ2-7, is as follows: EAGVAQSPRYKIIEKRQSVAFWCNPISGHATLYWYQQILGQGPKLLIQFQNNGVVDDSQLPKDRFSAERLKGVDSTLKIQPAKLEDSAVYLCASSRTEPPYEQYFGPGTRLTVT.